The clone carrying this TCR beta chain has a count of ten or more. TCRdb recomputed calls from the 5' RACE reads with MiXCR, one row per CDR3 protein. The data show under 900,000 distinct CDR3 sequences, 15% to 20% seen once. This entry comes from a study of identical twins. Germline V gene data show CDR1 as SGHRS and CDR2 as YFSETQ. Trimming left V 7 bases short and J 1 base short, with 17 bases between. This CDR3 spans 15 amino acids. These data are also associated with another study on T cells expressing NK-cell markers. That paper states: The authors derived TCR beta repertoires from sorted CD3+CD56+NKG2C+, CD3+CD56+NKG2C- and CD3+CD56-NKG2C+ T cells. The study found dominant NKG2C+ clonotypes at 1.0-7.0% of CD8+ T cells in about six donors. What remained unclear was the HCMV specificity of expanded NKG2C+ T cell clones.

V usage is TRBV5-1 and J usage is TRBJ1-1; TRBD1 might be the D (5 bases). Sequencing was carried out using PBMCs. This TCR was sampled from a woman younger than 30 in good health. The DNA of the CDR3 is TGCGCCAGCTCATTTCAGGGCACCTCGAACACTGAAGCTTTCTTT. Protein product: CASSFQGTSNTEAFF. Full variable domain (remainder filled in from reference TRBV5-1 and TRBJ1-1): KAGVTQTPRYLIKTRGQQVTLSCSPISGHRSVSWYQQTPGQGLQFLFEYFSETQRNKGNFPGRFSGRQFSNSRSEMNVSTLELGDSALYLCASSFQGTSNTEAFFGQGTRLTVV.